These 32 T cell receptor beta chains share one sample of origin, sequenced in a study of blood T cell repertoires in COVID-19. Profiling relied on immunoSEQ multiplex PCR, and the TCRdb table lists in-frame clones only, not all of them. The table shows 200,000 to 250,000 clones, with approximately 80% occurring only once. Sequences were obtained from PBMCs or T cells enriched from blood (not recorded which). The receptors come from a woman aged 55-70 years who had recovered from COVID-19.

This clone came up a few times. The chain uses TRBV9 and TRBJ2-3, with 7 positions matching TRBD1. The trim removed 3 bases at V and 1 base at J, leaving 5 bases unmatched. This CDR3 spans 15 amino acids. In germline, CDR1 is SGDLS, CDR2 YYNGEE. The CDR3 loop is CASSGRGRGTDTQYF. The CDR3 DNA reads TGTGCCAGCAGCGGAAGGGGGCGAGGCACAGATACGCAGTATTTT.

The chain links TRBV4-3 to TRBJ1-2; TRBD1 is a possible D gene (5 bases). The CDR3 spans 13 residues. Per germline, CDR1 LGHNA and CDR2 YSLEER. With 0 bases removed from V and 9 bases from J, the gap between germline ends came to 11 bases. The CDR3 DNA sequence: TGCGCCAGCAGCCAAGATTACAGGCAGCGCTACACCTTC. It encodes CASSQDYRQRYTF.

Only a few counts were recorded for this clone. The V gene is TRBV7-2, the J gene TRBJ1-5, with 8 bases fitting TRBD1. The CDR3 runs 17 residues. With 1 base clipped from V and 2 bases from J, the junction kept 7 bases outside the gene matches. Germline lookup yields CDR1 SGHTA and CDR2 FQGNSA. This CDR3 reads CASSLGQGMRGNQPQHF. DNA for the CDR3: TGTGCCAGCAGCTTAGGACAGGGGATGAGGGGCAATCAGCCCCAGCATTTT.

The chain carries TRBV7-8 and TRBJ2-1; 12 nucleotides line up with TRBD2. CDR1 is SGHVS, CDR2 FQNEAQ, per germline. This CDR3 is built from 17 residues. V shed 5 bases, J shed 2 bases, and the junction held 7 bases outside the gene matches. CDR3: CASSARTSGNTYNEQFF. The CDR3 nucleotides are TGTGCCAGCAGCGCCCGGACTAGCGGGAACACCTACAATGAGCAGTTCTTC.

This clone has just a few counts. The chain is built from TRBV13 and TRBJ1-3, with 8 positions matching TRBD1. The junction had 11 bases not matched to a gene; V was cut back by 5 bases and J by 8 bases. The length of the CDR3 is 15 residues. Germline CDR1 and CDR2: PRHDT and FYEKMQ (reference sequence). As DNA, the CDR3 is TGTGCCAGCAGCGGAGGACAGGGCCGCCTTGACACCATATATTTT. Translated, it gives CASSGGQGRLDTIYF. The whole variable domain, filled in from reference TRBV13 and TRBJ1-3, reads AAGVIQSPRHLIKEKRETATLKCYPIPRHDTVYWYQQGPGQDPQFLISFYEKMQSDKGSIPDRFSAQQFSDYHSELNMSSLELGDSALYFCASSGGQGRLDTIYFGEGSWLTVV.

This clone came up a few times. The gene calls are TRBV2 and TRBJ2-7, with D possibly matching TRBD2 (5 bases). Trimming removed 4 bases at V and 3 bases at J, with 13 bases between. There are 14 residues in the CDR3. CDR1 and CDR2 (germline): SNHLY, FYNNEI. CDR3 region: CASSGTRLNYEQYF. The DNA for the CDR3 is TGTGCCAGCAGTGGAACTAGGCTTAACTACGAGCAGTACTTC.

In nucleotides, the CDR3 is TGTGCCAGCTCACCACCGCAGCTTCCGGCGGGAGGGTTCGCCAGCGAGCAGTACTTC. This sequence encodes CASSPPQLPAGGFASEQYF. The chain combines TRBV18 with TRBJ2-7; 9 nucleotides match TRBD2. The germline CDR1 and CDR2 sequences are KGHSH and LQKENI. The CDR3 sequence is 19 residues long. Trimming removed 0 bases from V and 6 bases from J; junction bases left unmatched: 18.

The chain uses TRBV19 and TRBJ1-4; TRBD1 matches at 7 bases. CDR1 and CDR2 (germline): LNHDA, SQIVND (reference sequence). The V and J ends lost 3 bases and 4 bases, in that order; junction bases with no gene match: 5. The CDR3 has 15 residues. CDR3 nucleotides: TGTGCCAGTAGTATCTCGGGACAGCTTAATGAAAAACTGTTTTTT. This sequence encodes CASSISGQLNEKLFF.

This clone was detected a few times. At the DNA level, this CDR3 is encoded by other sequences in the same sample as well. The V call is TRBV19, the J call TRBJ2-1; 10 positions match TRBD2. The CDR3 loop spans 16 amino acids. Unmatched junction bases numbered 5, after V lost 0 bases and J lost 6 bases. The germline CDR1 and CDR2 sequences are LNHDA and SQIVND (reference sequence). The CDR3 coding sequence is TGTGCCAGTAGTATAGAGAAGCTAGCGGGAGCCAATGAGCAGTTCTTC. Translated: CASSIEKLAGANEQFF. Supplemented by reference TRBV19 and TRBJ2-1, the full variable domain reads DGGITQSPKYLFRKEGQNVTLSCEQNLNHDAMYWYRQDPGQGLRLIYYSQIVNDFQKGDIAEGYSVSREKKESFPLTVTSAQKNPTAFYLCASSIEKLAGANEQFFGPGTRLTVL.

The rearrangement links TRBV19 to TRBJ1-5, with TRBD1 as a possible D gene (5 bases). The germline CDR1 and CDR2 sequences are LNHDA and SQIVND (reference sequence). This CDR3 is 14 amino acids long. The V and J ends lost 2 bases and 2 bases respectively, with 7 bases between them. The CDR3 is CASSIKGGNQPQHF. As DNA, the CDR3 is TGTGCCAGTAGTATAAAAGGGGGCAATCAGCCCCAGCATTTT.

The V and J genes are TRBV10-3 and TRBJ2-5; the match to TRBD1 covers 8 bases. The CDR3 is 14 amino acids. V was clipped by 4 bases and J by 5 bases; unmatched bases: 6. The V gene's germline CDR1 is ENHRY and CDR2 SYGVKD. The DNA of the CDR3 is TGTGCCATCAGTGGGACAGGGAGGTCGGAGACCCAGTACTTC. Its protein is CAISGTGRSETQYF.

This clone appeared a single time. The V gene is TRBV5-5, the J gene TRBJ1-3; perhaps TRBD1 as D (5 bases). V lost 4 bases and J 0 bases, leaving 14 bases between the germline ends. The V gene's germline CDR1 is SGHKS and CDR2 YYEKEE (reference sequence). The CDR3 has 16 residues. The chain's CDR3 is CASSRGDRYSGNTIYF. Here the CDR3 DNA reads TGTGCCAGCAGCCGGGGGGACCGATACTCTGGAAACACCATATATTTT.

The sample holds one count of this clone. The chain has TRBV5-1 and TRBJ1-6, with 10 bases that match TRBD1. Germline V gene lookup returns CDR1 SGHRS and CDR2 YFSETQ. This CDR3 is 15 amino acids long. V lost 2 bases, J lost 5 bases, and 1 base stayed unmatched. The CDR3 sequence is CASSFGTGDNSPLHF. The DNA for the CDR3 is TGCGCCAGCAGCTTCGGGACAGGGGATAATTCACCCCTCCACTTT.

This chain uses TRBV2 with TRBJ2-7; D might be TRBD1 (6 bases). The V end was cut by 7 bases, the J end by 0 bases, with 13 bases between. The CDR3 length is 14 residues. From germline, CDR1 is SNHLY and CDR2 FYNNEI. The CDR3 protein is CASIAGQPSYEQYF. The CDR3 DNA reads as TGTGCCAGCATCGCTGGACAGCCCTCCTACGAGCAGTACTTC.

The chain combines TRBV14 with TRBJ1-1; maybe TRBD1 (5 bases). The CDR3 runs 14 residues. Looked up from germline, CDR1 is SGHDN and CDR2 is FVKESK. V was cut by 7 bases and J by 0 bases, with 12 bases left in between. This CDR3 reads CASIPGGLNTEAFF. The CDR3 DNA sequence: TGTGCCAGCATCCCCGGGGGTCTGAACACTGAAGCTTTCTTT.

The chain combines TRBV13 with TRBJ1-1; 11 bases match TRBD1. The J segment lost 10 bases and the V segment lost 3 bases, leaving 4 bases of the junction unmatched. Germline V CDR1 and CDR2: PRHDT, FYEKMQ (reference sequence). The CDR3 contains 13 residues. CDR3 nucleotide sequence: TGTGCCAGCAGCTTGGACAGGGGGCTGGTAGCTTTCTTT. It translates to CASSLDRGLVAFF.

This clone was observed a single time. The chain is built from TRBV10-3 and TRBJ2-6; the match to TRBD1 covers 9 bases. The CDR3 runs 18 residues. CDR1 is ENHRY, CDR2 SYGVKD, per germline. V shed 6 bases, J shed 0 bases, and the junction held 9 bases outside the gene matches. CDR3 coding DNA: TGTGCCATCAGCCAAGACAGGGGGAGGGGCTCTGGGGCCAACGTCCTGACTTTC. Amino acid sequence: CAISQDRGRGSGANVLTF.

This chain uses TRBV21-1 with TRBJ2-5; TRBD2 is the table's D call and was not checked against the DNA. TRBV21-1 is deemed a pseudogene. The CDR3 sequence is 17 residues long. The CDR3 is CASSPHRPRHEVETQYF. Written as DNA, the CDR3 is TGTGCCAGCAGCCCCCACCGGCCCCGCCATGAGGTTGAGACCCAGTACTTC.

This clone has only one observation. The rearrangement joins TRBV20-1 to TRBJ1-5; unclear D gene. In germline, CDR1 is DFQATT, CDR2 SNEGSKA (reference sequence). V was cut by 3 bases and J by 7 bases, with 7 bases left in between. CDR3 length: 11 residues. CDR3 in amino acids: CSASLGQPQHF. The DNA for the CDR3 is TGCAGTGCTAGTTTGGGCCAGCCCCAGCATTTT.

This clone was counted many times. This sequence joins TRBV4-1 and TRBJ2-7; TRBD2 is a possible D gene (6 bases). With 1 base removed from V and 5 bases from J, the gap between germline ends came to 21 bases. Germline V lookup: CDR1 MGHRA, CDR2 YSYEKL. The CDR3 is 17 residues long. The CDR3 nucleotides read TGCGCCAGCAGCCAAGTCGATATGGGGCTAGCGTTGCACGAGCAGTACTTC. Its protein product is CASSQVDMGLALHEQYF.

This clone is a singleton in its sample. The chain combines TRBV18 with TRBJ1-2; 12 bases fit TRBD1. Per germline, CDR1 KGHSH and CDR2 LQKENI. This CDR3 is built from 17 residues. With 0 bases clipped from V and 2 bases from J, the junction kept 4 bases outside the gene matches. CDR3 region: CASSPPGQGAPNYGYTF. The CDR3 DNA is TGTGCCAGCTCACCACCGGGACAGGGGGCGCCCAACTATGGCTACACCTTC.

The chain links TRBV10-3 to TRBJ2-1, with D unresolved. The CDR3 has 14 residues. The V and J ends lost 2 bases and 0 bases respectively, with 5 bases between them. The germline gives CDR1 ENHRY, CDR2 SYGVKD. This chain's CDR3 is CAISELSSYNEQFF. In nucleotides, the CDR3 is TGTGCCATCAGTGAGCTAAGCTCCTACAATGAGCAGTTCTTC.

In DNA, the CDR3 is TGTGCCAGCAGAGGGGTCGAGCAGTACTTC. Translating gives CASRGVEQYF. The chain links TRBV27 to TRBJ2-7; D perhaps matches TRBD1 (5 bases). Germline CDR1 MNHEY, CDR2 SMNVEV (reference sequence). The CDR3 sequence is 10 residues long. Between the trimmed V and J ends, which lost 6 bases and 6 bases, there was a span of 6 bases.

Worth noting for this clone: Distinct nucleotide sequences in the sample also encode this CDR3. This sequence joins TRBV5-8 and TRBJ2-7, with D maybe TRBD1 (6 bases). The CDR3 extends over 16 amino acids. Germline V gives CDR1 SGHTS, CDR2 YDEGEE. Trimming shortened V by 0 bases and J by 2 bases, and 15 bases separated the two germline ends. CDR3 amino acids: CASSLVMGAGPYEQYF. The CDR3 DNA is TGTGCCAGCAGCTTGGTAATGGGGGCCGGTCCCTACGAGCAGTACTTC.

The gene calls are TRBV5-5 and TRBJ2-2, with TRBD1 matching 8 bases. This CDR3 comprises 16 residues. Looked up from germline, CDR1 is SGHKS and CDR2 is YYEKEE (reference sequence). The V and J ends lost 4 bases and 1 base, in that order; junction bases with no gene match: 6. CDR3 nucleotide sequence: TGTGCCAGCAGCGGTATGGGACAGGTGAACACCGGGGAGCTGTTTTTT. This translates into CASSGMGQVNTGELFF.

The gene calls are TRBV11-3 and TRBJ1-1; D may be TRBD1 (6 bases). Germline CDR1 is SGHNT and CDR2 is YENEEA. The CDR3 spans 11 residues. Trimming removed 4 bases at V and 6 bases at J, with 6 bases between. The CDR3 region has the DNA TGTGCCAGCAGCTCAGGGGCTGAAGCTTTCTTT. This encodes CASSSGAEAFF.

The V and J genes are TRBV19 and TRBJ2-3, with TRBD2 identical over 11 bases. The CDR3 is 17 residues long. Germline V CDR1 and CDR2: LNHDA, SQIVND (reference sequence). V shed 4 bases, J shed 8 bases, and the junction held 14 bases outside the gene matches. CDR3 amino acids: CASSSRASGRTPGTQYF. The CDR3 nucleotides read TGTGCCAGTAGTAGCAGAGCTAGCGGGAGGACCCCCGGTACGCAGTATTTT.

This chain connects TRBV15 to TRBJ1-2; no clear D. This CDR3 region has 17 residues. In germline, CDR1 is LNHNV, CDR2 YYDKDF (reference sequence). The V end lost 0 bases, the J end lost 3 bases, and 17 bases lay between the germline ends. The CDR3 here is CATSRDRTQARDYGYTF. The DNA of the CDR3 is TGTGCCACCAGCAGAGATAGGACTCAGGCCCGGGACTATGGCTACACCTTC.

This clone was counted once. This chain links TRBV7-9 with TRBJ2-4; D is perhaps TRBD1 (6 bases). Germline CDR1 reads SEHNR; CDR2 reads FQNEAQ (reference sequence). CDR3 length equals 14 residues. Trimming cost V 5 bases and J 5 bases, with 13 bases left between them. The CDR3 here is CASSIQGSENIQYF. CDR3 sequence (DNA): TGTGCCAGCAGCATACAGGGTTCTGAAAACATTCAGTACTTC.

The chain recombines TRBV2 with TRBJ1-5, with TRBD1 as a possible D gene (6 bases). The germline V and J ends were trimmed by 4 bases and 7 bases, with 14 bases remaining between them. CDR1 and CDR2 from the germline V gene are SNHLY and FYNNEI. This CDR3 comprises 14 residues. CDR3 in DNA: TGTGCCAGCAGTGGGGGGGGCTTGATGCAGCCCCAGCATTTT. Amino acid sequence: CASSGGGLMQPQHF.

This chain connects TRBV7-9 to TRBJ2-7; D might be TRBD1 (6 bases). The ends were cut back, 3 bases at V and 2 bases at J, with 17 bases in the middle. CDR3 size: 16 residues. Germline loops: CDR1 SEHNR, CDR2 FQNEAQ (reference sequence). Here the CDR3 reads CASSLATGGRTYEQYF. The CDR3 DNA reads TGTGCCAGCAGCTTGGCGACAGGAGGTAGGACCTACGAGCAGTACTTC.

The V gene is TRBV7-3, the J gene TRBJ2-7, with 7 nucleotides matching TRBD1. V trimming: 6 bases; J trimming: 3 bases; junction bases outside the gene matches: 5. This CDR3 is 13 amino acids long. Looked up from germline, CDR1 is SGHTA and CDR2 is FQGTGA. CDR3 bases: TGTGCCAGCAGAACCGGGACAGACTACGAGCAGTACTTC. Its translation is CASRTGTDYEQYF.